The 30 T cell receptor beta chains listed next were all sequenced from one sample in a study of T cell responses to AZD1222 COVID-19 vaccine. Profiling relied on immunoSEQ multiplex PCR, and the TCRdb table lists in-frame clones only, not all of them. The sample consists of some 81,000 clones, over 75% of them appearing once. Sample: peripheral blood, taken 28 days after the second AZD1222 dose. These receptors were obtained from an adult who received the AZD1222 COVID-19 vaccine.

The J gene is TRBJ1-6, the V gene TRBV21-1; the D call of TRBD1 is as the table states it, not checked on the DNA. TRBV21-1 is labeled a pseudogene. This CDR3 comprises 14 residues. The CDR3 region is CASITGGTNSPLHF. CDR3 DNA sequence: TGTGCCAGTATTACAGGGGGTACCAATTCACCCCTCCACTTT.

The chain recombines TRBV20-1 with TRBJ2-7, with TRBD2 matching over 7 bases. V was pared by 6 bases and J by 3 bases, with 2 bases of the junction left unmatched. CDR1 is DFQATT, CDR2 SNEGSKA, per germline (reference sequence). The CDR3 runs to 11 residues. The CDR3 DNA is TGCAGTGCCGGCGGGAGCTACGAGCAGTACTTC. This codes for CSAGGSYEQYF.

The chain carries TRBV2 and TRBJ1-6; D gene unclear. The CDR3 extends over 13 amino acids. The V end lost 5 bases, the J end lost 7 bases, and 9 bases lay between the germline ends. Germline CDR1 and CDR2: SNHLY and FYNNEI. CDR3 in amino acids: CASSRSPNSPLHF. CDR3 coding DNA: TGTGCCAGCAGTCGGTCTCCCAATTCACCCCTCCACTTT.

The chain couples TRBV19 to TRBJ1-2, with a weak D call TRBD1 (6 bases). Trimming left V 3 bases short and J 0 bases short, with 17 bases between. CDR1 and CDR2 (germline): LNHDA, SQIVND (reference sequence). There are 17 residues in the CDR3. The CDR3 DNA reads as TGTGCCAGTAGTATTTTCCCGACAGGCGGTGCTAACTATGGCTACACCTTC. Translated: CASSIFPTGGANYGYTF.

The genes are TRBV5-4 and TRBJ2-2; D uncertain. V lost 2 bases to trimming and J lost 4 bases, with 6 bases between them. CDR3 size: 13 residues. CDR1 is SGHNT, CDR2 YYREEE, per germline (reference sequence). The CDR3: CASSFFLTGELFF. For the CDR3, the DNA is TGTGCCAGCAGCTTTTTTCTCACCGGGGAGCTGTTTTTT. Drawing the rest from reference TRBV5-4 and TRBJ2-2, the complete variable domain is ETGVTQSPTHLIKTRGQQVTLRCSSQSGHNTVSWYQQALGQGPQFIFQYYREEENGRGNFPPRFSGLQFPNYSSELNVNALELDDSALYLCASSFFLTGELFFGEGSRLTVL.

This clone appeared a few times. The chain couples TRBV7-8 to TRBJ2-7; 10 bases fit TRBD2. This CDR3 is built from 16 residues. Germline CDR1 reads SGHVS; CDR2 reads FQNEAQ. V was clipped by 0 bases and J by 0 bases; unmatched bases: 2. The CDR3: CASSLASSGSSYEQYF. In DNA, the CDR3 is TGTGCCAGCAGCTTAGCGTCTAGCGGGAGCTCCTACGAGCAGTACTTC.

Only one count was recorded for this clone. The J gene is TRBJ1-1, the V gene TRBV6-2 or TRBV6-3, with 7 positions matching TRBD1. Germline loops: CDR1 MNHEY, CDR2 SVGEGT. The CDR3 length is 20 residues. Trimming took 0 bases from V and 1 from J; bases not matched to a gene: 17. The CDR3 loop reads CASSYSTQPGGLGGNTEAFF. CDR3 in DNA: TGTGCCAGCAGTTACTCGACTCAGCCAGGGGGTCTTGGTGGGAACACTGAAGCTTTCTTT.

This chain links TRBV9 with TRBJ1-6; D is undetermined. Germline values: CDR1 SGDLS, CDR2 YYNGEE. The length of the CDR3 is 14 residues. V was shortened by 3 bases and J by 6 bases, with 10 bases between the two germline ends. CDR3: CASSGGRTNSPLHF. The CDR3 DNA follows: TGTGCCAGCAGCGGAGGACGGACTAATTCACCCCTCCACTTT.

The chain couples TRBV29-1 to TRBJ2-1; weak D call: TRBD1 (6 bases). This CDR3 contains 11 residues. V lost 6 bases and J 7 bases, leaving 10 bases between the germline ends. The germline CDR1 and CDR2 sequences are SQVTM and ANQGSEA. CDR3 sequence: CSVAGENEQFF. Here the CDR3 DNA reads TGCAGCGTAGCAGGGGAAAATGAGCAGTTCTTC.

On this clone: Other DNA sequences in this sample translate to the same CDR3. This chain links TRBV29-1 with TRBJ1-1; possible D gene TRBD1, 5 bases. Trimming removed 4 bases from V and 5 bases from J, with 11 bases in between. The CDR3 extends over 12 amino acids. Germline CDR1 SQVTM, CDR2 ANQGSEA. The CDR3 nucleotides read TGCAGCGTTGGGCAGGGAGGGACTGAAGCTTTCTTT. Translation: CSVGQGGTEAFF.

This clone was found a few times. V usage is TRBV20-1 and J usage is TRBJ1-2; no firm D call. Trimming left V 4 bases short and J 3 bases short, with 6 bases between. Looked up from germline, CDR1 is DFQATT and CDR2 is SNEGSKA (reference sequence). The CDR3 loop spans 11 amino acids. The CDR3 here is CSANWDYGYTF. The CDR3 bases are TGCAGTGCTAACTGGGACTATGGCTACACCTTC.

Points on this clone: At one of its ends the junction is not consistent with the germline gene, which may arise from a read error. The J gene is TRBJ1-6, the V gene TRBV3-1 (or the pseudogene TRBV3-2); D may be TRBD1 (5 bases). This CDR3 contains 14 residues. The V gene's germline CDR1 is LGHDT and CDR2 YNNKEL (reference sequence). CDR3 region: CASSRGTGNSALHF. Written as DNA, the CDR3 is TGTGCCAGCAGCCGTGGGACGGGAAATTCAGCCCTCCACTTT.

V is TRBV10-3 and J is TRBJ1-5; D is possibly TRBD1 (5 bases). Looked up from germline, CDR1 is ENHRY and CDR2 is SYGVKD. CDR3 length: 14 amino acids. V was shortened by 10 bases and J by 5 bases, with 18 bases between the two germline ends. The DNA for the CDR3 is TGTGCCACCCAAACAGGCGCCGGGGATCAGCCCCAGCATTTT. The encoded protein is CATQTGAGDQPQHF.

The V and J genes are TRBV19 and TRBJ2-2; TRBD2 matches 7 bases. Germline CDR1 LNHDA, CDR2 SQIVND (reference sequence). Losses at the gene ends were 6 bases for V and 0 bases for J; bases not matched to a gene: 1. This CDR3 region has 14 residues. CDR3 sequence: CASRTSSNTGELFF. The CDR3 coding sequence is TGTGCCAGTAGGACTAGCTCGAACACCGGGGAGCTGTTTTTT.

The chain carries TRBV7-8 and TRBJ2-7; TRBD2 might be the D (5 bases). The length of the CDR3 is 14 residues. V lost 5 bases to trimming and J lost 3 bases, with 14 bases between them. Germline V CDR1 and CDR2: SGHVS, FQNEAQ. The CDR3 nucleotides are TGTGCCAGCAGCCGCCAAGGACTTCTCTACGAGCAGTACTTC. Translating gives CASSRQGLLYEQYF.

The chain recombines TRBV18 with TRBJ2-5; 7 bases are shared with TRBD2. CDR3 length: 13 amino acids. V shed 6 bases, J shed 1 base, and the junction held 2 bases outside the gene matches. The germline CDR1 and CDR2 sequences are KGHSH and LQKENI. DNA of the CDR3: TGTGCCAGCTCCGGGGGGACCCAAGAGACCCAGTACTTC. Protein sequence: CASSGGTQETQYF.

The gene calls are TRBV30 and TRBJ1-6; D uncertain. V was cut by 2 bases and J by 14 bases, with 16 bases left in between. Germline V gene lookup returns CDR1 GTSNPN and CDR2 SVGIG (reference sequence). This CDR3 region has 13 residues. For the CDR3, the DNA is TGTGCCTGGAGTCCCGGGCGGTCAGTTGCCCTCCACTTT. This sequence encodes CAWSPGRSVALHF.

The genes are TRBV10-3 and TRBJ2-1, with no clear D. Trimming removed 3 bases at V and 7 bases at J, with 7 bases between. Germline V gives CDR1 ENHRY, CDR2 SYGVKD. This CDR3 comprises 12 residues. The CDR3 region is CAISEEDNEQFF. The DNA of the CDR3 is TGTGCCATCAGTGAAGAAGATAATGAGCAGTTCTTC.

The chain is built from TRBV6-5 and TRBJ1-1, with D possibly TRBD1 on 6 matching bases. V lost 1 base to trimming and J lost 8 bases, with 8 bases between them. The CDR3 extends over 12 amino acids. Germline V gene data show CDR1 as MNHEY and CDR2 as SVGAGI. The CDR3 reads CASSYYGTEAFF. Here the CDR3 DNA reads TGTGCCAGCAGTTACTATGGGACAGAAGCTTTCTTT.

The chain couples TRBV6-4 to TRBJ2-4; 13 nucleotides agree with TRBD2. Germline V gene sequence: CDR1 MRHNA, CDR2 SNTAGT. The CDR3 runs to 16 residues. Losses at the gene ends were 6 bases for V and 1 base for J; bases not matched to a gene: 3. Here the CDR3 DNA reads TGTGCCAGCAGCTGGACTAGCGGGAGTGCCAAAAACATTCAGTACTTC. It codes for CASSWTSGSAKNIQYF.

The CDR3 DNA sequence: TGTGCCAGCAGCTTAGACATCGGCAGTACCGGGGAGCTGTTTTTT. Translating it yields CASSLDIGSTGELFF. The chain employs TRBV7-2 and TRBJ2-2; D is unresolved. Germline V gene sequence: CDR1 SGHTA, CDR2 FQGNSA. There are 15 residues in the CDR3. Trimming shortened V by 1 base and J by 5 bases, and 11 bases separated the two germline ends.

The chain employs TRBV3-1 (or the pseudogene TRBV3-2) and TRBJ1-1, with TRBD1 matching over 10 bases. Looked up from germline, CDR1 is LGHDT and CDR2 is YNNKEL (reference sequence). Unmatched junction bases numbered 2, after V lost 1 base and J lost 6 bases. The CDR3 spans 14 residues. The CDR3 DNA reads TGTGCCAGCAGCCAAGGGGACAGGGGTTCTGAAGCTTTCTTT. Translating gives CASSQGDRGSEAFF.

J is TRBJ2-1 and V is TRBV15; the D is unclear. V lost 4 bases and J lost 9, with 10 bases in between. Germline V gives CDR1 LNHNV, CDR2 YYDKDF (reference sequence). The CDR3 is made up of 12 amino acids. CDR3 loop: CATSTTLFEQFF. CDR3 DNA: TGTGCCACCAGCACTACCCTATTTGAGCAGTTCTTC. Based on the CDR3 plus reference TRBV15 and TRBJ2-1, the full variable domain is DAMVIQNPRYQVTQFGKPVTLSCSQTLNHNVMYWYQQKSSQAPKLLFHYYDKDFNNEADTPDNFQSRRPNTSFCFLDIRSPGLGDTAMYLCATSTTLFEQFFGPGTRLTVL.

This clone was seen a handful of times. CDR3 nucleotide sequence: TGTGCCATCAGCGGAACACAGGACTCCTACAATGAGCAGTTCTTC. This sequence encodes CAISGTQDSYNEQFF. This sequence joins TRBV10-3 and TRBJ2-1, with D tentatively TRBD1 (5 bases). The CDR3 spans 15 residues. Germline loops: CDR1 ENHRY, CDR2 SYGVKD. Trimming stripped 6 bases from V and 0 bases from J, with 12 bases between.

Notes on this clone: Other DNA sequences in this specimen translate into the identical CDR3. The chain couples TRBV9 to TRBJ2-7; 10 bases map to TRBD1. The junction had 9 bases not matched to a gene; V was cut back by 4 bases and J by 5 bases. This CDR3 is built from 15 residues. Germline-derived CDR1 and CDR2 are SGDLS and YYNGEE. The CDR3 DNA sequence: TGTGCCAGCAGCCCTCAGGGGACAGGGGTCGACGAGCAGTACTTC. Protein sequence: CASSPQGTGVDEQYF.

This chain joins TRBV19 and TRBJ1-6, with a tentative D call TRBD1 (5 bases). The V and J ends lost 9 bases and 7 bases respectively, with 16 bases between them. Germline loops: CDR1 LNHDA, CDR2 SQIVND (reference sequence). The CDR3 has 14 residues. The CDR3 loop reads CASRVEGSNSPLHF. CDR3 in DNA: TGTGCCAGCCGGGTGGAGGGGTCAAATTCACCCCTCCACTTT.

The chain employs TRBV5-8 and TRBJ2-7; TRBD2 matches at 9 bases. Germline-derived CDR1 and CDR2 are SGHTS and YDEGEE. The CDR3 contains 18 residues. Trimming at V came to 4 bases and at J to 3 bases, leaving 17 bases not matched to a gene. CDR3 coding DNA: TGTGCCAGCAGCGATGACAGGGAGGGCTCTAGCGGGAACTACGAGCAGTACTTC. This translates into CASSDDREGSSGNYEQYF.

This clone has only one observation. This rearrangement joins TRBV28 to TRBJ2-5; 7 bases match TRBD2. CDR3 size: 16 residues. The germline gives CDR1 MDHEN, CDR2 SYDVKM. Trimming removed 5 bases from V and 5 bases from J; junction bases left unmatched: 14. CDR3 nucleotides: TGTGCCAGCAGTCCCCTGAAAGCGGGGCAAGGGGAGACCCAGTACTTC. Its translation: CASSPLKAGQGETQYF.

The chain combines TRBV9 with TRBJ2-1; D is possibly TRBD2 (6 bases). V lost 7 bases and J 4 bases, leaving 15 bases between the germline ends. This CDR3 region has 14 residues. Germline V lookup: CDR1 SGDLS, CDR2 YYNGEE. The CDR3 here is CASGRAGIYNEQFF. DNA of the CDR3: TGTGCCAGCGGCCGCGCGGGGATTTACAATGAGCAGTTCTTC.

The rearrangement uses TRBV27 and TRBJ2-3; D possibly corresponds to TRBD1 (5 bases). The CDR3 consists of 15 residues. Trimming removed 3 bases at V and 4 bases at J, with 14 bases between. Germline CDR1 reads MNHEY; CDR2 reads SMNVEV (reference sequence). As DNA, the CDR3 is TGTGCCAGCAGTTTGAGTTGGGGCGGAGCAGATACGCAGTATTTT. This translates into CASSLSWGGADTQYF.